This T cell receptor beta chain was captured by sequencing in a study of radiotherapy plus CTLA-4 blockade in lung cancer. Study information: Disease control reached under 35%, with objective responses in less than 20%. General observations from the study: Subsequent to radiotherapy plus ipilimumab, tumor-derived TCR clones underwent expansion in blood. Early blood T cell clone dynamics, with interferon-beta, were reported to best predict response.

Focal radiation was given together with CTLA-4 blockade (ipilimumab) to patients with chemo-refractory metastatic non-small-cell lung cancer. As concerns this clone: Its specificity is not known.

Germline CDR1 is SGHRS and CDR2 is YFSETQ. CDR3 size: 14 residues. This table comes from immunoSEQ multiplex PCR, and its TCRdb copy is limited to in-frame clones, with some not included. The data show more than 90,000 clones, more than 65% seen once. The specimen was peripheral blood, collected from a patient treated with radiotherapy plus ipilimumab. This TCR was recovered from a human donor with non-small cell lung cancer that progressed on radiotherapy plus ipilimumab. Some clones in this sample may be carry-over from other donors' samples. V usage is TRBV5-1 and J usage is TRBJ2-5; D remains ambiguous. The J call may be wrong; the DNA end is better matched by TRBJ2-7. The DNA for the CDR3 is TGCGCCAGCAGCCTCTCCGGGTCAAACCACGAGCAGTACTTC. Residues: CASSLSGSNHEQYF.